These T cell receptor beta chains were read from a single sample in a study of blood T cell repertoires in COVID-19. Sequencing was performed with immunoSEQ multiplex PCR; in TCRdb, only in-frame clones are kept and a portion is missing. The repertoire holds about 250,000 clones, with 88% as singletons. What was sequenced was peripheral blood. Receptors originate from a man aged 80 or over with acute or convalescent COVID-19. The CDR3 runs from the conserved cysteine through the conserved F or W. A D gene is named only where the DNA matches it firmly. Some rows have no size entry. The others give once, few or many, or a class for an expanded clone.

>.|TRBV7-9|TRBJ2-7|TRBD1
TGTGCCAGCAGCCAGGGACAGGGCGAGCAGTACTTC
CASSQGQGEQYF
>.|TRBV14|TRBJ2-3|TRBD2
TGTGCCAGCAGCCAAGGGGCGGGAGAACCCGCTCCCTTCTTGGCTACGCAGTATTTT
CASSQGAGEPAPFLATQYF
>.|TRBV6-5|TRBJ1-6|.
TGTGCCAGCGATCCAGGGATCATTTCACCCCTCCACTTT
CASDPGIISPLHF
>once|TRBV21-1|TRBJ2-5|.
TGTGCCAGCAGCAACTCGCGGCGAGAGACCCAGTACTTC
CASSNSRRETQYF
>.|TRBV5-8|TRBJ1-2|TRBD1
TGTGCCAGCAGCTTGAGGACAGGACGCGCTCCCCTCTATGGCTACACCTTC
CASSLRTGRAPLYGYTF
>.|TRBV6-6|TRBJ1-2|.
TGTGCCAGCAGTCCCCTAGACGGCTACACCTTC
CASSPLDGYTF
>.|TRBV6-5|TRBJ1-1|.
TGTGCCAGCAGTTACTCGACAGGAGCTAACACTGAAGCTTTCTTT
CASSYSTGANTEAFF
>.|TRBV6-1|TRBJ2-3|.
TGTGCCAGCAGTGAAGGACAAACCGTCACAGATACGCAGTATTTT
CASSEGQTVTDTQYF
>.|TRBV28|TRBJ1-1|TRBD1
TGTGCCAGCAGGGACAGGGGTGAGGTCACTGAAGCTTTCTTT
CASRDRGEVTEAFF
>.|TRBV2|TRBJ1-2|.
TGTGCCAGCAGTGAGCAGGAGGGTAACTATGGCTACACCTTC
CASSEQEGNYGYTF
>.|TRBV6-2/TRBV6-3|TRBJ1-5|.
TGTGCCAGCAGTCGCCCCCACAGGGTCAATCAGCCCCAGCATTTT
CASSRPHRVNQPQHF
>.|TRBV14|TRBJ2-1|.
TGTGCCAGCAGCCCGGGGGATAGCTCCTACAATGAGCAGTTCTTC
CASSPGDSSYNEQFF
>.|TRBV7-3|TRBJ2-6|.
TGTGCCAGCAGCCATGAGGGCTCCCGGGCCAACGTCCTGACTTTC
CASSHEGSRANVLTF
>.|TRBV19|TRBJ1-4|.
TGTGCCAGTAGTAGCACACGTGACCGGGGTGAAAAACTGTTTTTT
CASSSTRDRGEKLFF
>.|TRBV29-1|TRBJ2-1|TRBD2
TGCAGCGTTGAAGTAGCGGGAGGGATGAATGAGCAGTTCTTC
CSVEVAGGMNEQFF
>.|TRBV2|TRBJ2-3|TRBD1
TGTGCCAGCAGTCGACCGGACAGGGTCTGGCGGGAACTCACAGATACGCAGTATTTT
CASSRPDRVWRELTDTQYF
>.|TRBV3-1/TRBV3-2|TRBJ1-2|TRBD1
TGTGCCAGCAGTCGGTCCGGGACAGCGTTTAACTATGGCTACACCTTC
CASSRSGTAFNYGYTF
>.|TRBV27|TRBJ1-1|.
TGTGCCAGCAGTTCGGGAGTTACTGAAGCTTTCTTT
CASSSGVTEAFF
>.|TRBV6-6|TRBJ2-7|TRBD1
TGTGCCAGCAGAGACAGAGGACAGGGGGTTTACGAGCAGTACTTC
CASRDRGQGVYEQYF
>.|TRBV18|TRBJ1-6|TRBD1
TGTGCCAGCTCGCGTGGGGACAGGGCTCTCAATTCACCCCTCCACTTT
CASSRGDRALNSPLHF
>.|TRBV19|TRBJ2-1|.
TGTGCCAGTAGTATCGGAGACGCACACTACAATGAGCAGTTCTTC
CASSIGDAHYNEQFF
>.|TRBV3-1/TRBV3-2|TRBJ2-1|.
TGTGCCAGCAGCCTTATTAATGAGCAGTTCTTC
CASSLINEQFF
>.|TRBV19|TRBJ2-3|TRBD2
TGTGCCAGTAGTATGACTAGCGGTCGAGATACGCAGTATTTT
CASSMTSGRDTQYF
>few|TRBV6-2/TRBV6-3|TRBJ2-7|TRBD2
TGTGCCAGCAGTTACGATAGCGGGAGAAACTACGAGCAGTACTTC
CASSYDSGRNYEQYF
>few|TRBV27|TRBJ1-5|.
TGTGCCAGCAGTTTATGGTCTCAGTCCTTGCAGACCCAGCATTTT
CASSLWSQSLQTQHF
>.|TRBV18|TRBJ2-2|.
TGTGCCAGCTCAAAGACGGGGTACACCGGGGAGCTGTTTTTT
CASSKTGYTGELFF
>.|TRBV2|TRBJ2-2|.
TGTGCCAGCAGATCGACAGGTGCAGGGGAGCTGTTTTTT
CASRSTGAGELFF
>.|TRBV24-1|TRBJ2-1|TRBD2
TGTGCCACCAGTGACCCGGGAGGAGTGAGGAATGAGCAGTTCTTC
CATSDPGGVRNEQFF
>.|TRBV4-1|TRBJ2-1|TRBD2
TGCGCCAGCAGCCAAGACCCTAGCGGGAGCTCCTACAATGAGCAGTTCTTC
CASSQDPSGSSYNEQFF
>.|TRBV6-2/TRBV6-3|TRBJ1-2|.
TGTGCCAGCAGTGATCCAGGGGTCGGTGGCTACACCTTC
CASSDPGVGGYTF
>.|TRBV7-3|TRBJ2-3|TRBD1
TGTGCCAGCAGCCTTACAGGGGACCCCAGCACAGATACGCAGTATTTT
CASSLTGDPSTDTQYF
>.|TRBV5-6|TRBJ2-5|TRBD1
TGTGCCAGCAGCTTTAGGACAGGGAGTGACGAGACCCAGTACTTC
CASSFRTGSDETQYF
>.|TRBV5-6|TRBJ2-1|TRBD1
TGTGCCAGCAGCCCCGGGACAGCTAATGAGCAGTTCTTC
CASSPGTANEQFF
>.|TRBV4-1|TRBJ1-5|.
TGCGCCAGCAGCCCCCATGACAGGCTACACAATCAGCCCCAGCATTTT
CASSPHDRLHNQPQHF
>once|TRBV21-1|TRBJ2-5|.
TGTGCCAGCAGCAAAATACTGCTAGCGGGAGCCAAAGAGACCCAGTACTTC
CASSKILLAGAKETQYF
>.|TRBV11-2|TRBJ2-3|.
TGTGCCAGCAGCTTAGTGGGGACCGCGGGGAGGGATACGCAGTATTTT
CASSLVGTAGRDTQYF
>.|TRBV27|TRBJ2-7|TRBD2
TGTGCCAGCAGTTTAGACGGGAGGGGAAACTACGAGCAGTACTTC
CASSLDGRGNYEQYF
>.|TRBV5-4|TRBJ2-3|TRBD2
TGTGCCAGCAGCTTGAGGCGGACTAGCGGGGGAGCTAGCACAGATACGCAGTATTTT
CASSLRRTSGGASTDTQYF
>.|TRBV19|TRBJ2-7|.
TGTGCCAGTAGTATACAGGGAGGCTACGAGCAGTACTTC
CASSIQGGYEQYF
>.|TRBV6-2/TRBV6-3|TRBJ2-7|TRBD1
TGTGCCAGCAGTACCCGACAGGGGGGGACCTACGAGCAGTACTTC
CASSTRQGGTYEQYF
>.|TRBV9|TRBJ2-1|.
TGTGCCAGCAGCGTAGACAGATACAATGAGCAGTTCTTC
CASSVDRYNEQFF
>once|TRBV18|TRBJ2-5|.
TGTGCCAGCTCACCTTCCGCGGGTCAGCGCGGGACCCAGTACTTC
CASSPSAGQRGTQYF
>.|TRBV5-6|TRBJ2-1|TRBD2
TGTGCCAGCAGCCCCATAGCGGGGGACTACAATGAGCAGTTCTTC
CASSPIAGDYNEQFF
>.|TRBV9|TRBJ2-1|.
TGTGCCAGCAGCGCGGGAGCGGAGTCCTACAATGAGCAGTTCTTC
CASSAGAESYNEQFF
>.|TRBV18|TRBJ2-2|.
TGTGCCAGCTCACTCGGAGGGGCCACAAACACCGGGGAGCTGTTTTTT
CASSLGGATNTGELFF
>.|TRBV19|TRBJ2-7|TRBD2
TGTGCCAGTAGTCGCGGGGGAAGCTCCTACGAGCAGTACTTC
CASSRGGSSYEQYF
>.|TRBV14|TRBJ2-5|TRBD1
TGTGCCAGCAGCCCACTCACAGGGGGGATCCAAGAGACCCAGTACTTC
CASSPLTGGIQETQYF
>.|TRBV5-6|TRBJ2-7|.
TGTGCCAGCAGCCCCCTGGGAGCAGGTTCCTACGAGCAGTACTTC
CASSPLGAGSYEQYF
>.|TRBV5-1|TRBJ2-5|TRBD2
TGCGCCAGCAGCTGGGGGGCAGCGGGAGGAGCTGAGACCCAGTACTTC
CASSWGAAGGAETQYF
>.|TRBV24-1|TRBJ1-2|.
TGTGCCACCAGTAATAACAGGCTGGATGGCTACACCTTC
CATSNNRLDGYTF
>once|TRBV10-1|TRBJ1-1|.
TGCGCCAGCAGTGCCGGGGTAACTGAAGCTTTCTTT
CASSAGVTEAFF
>.|TRBV5-5|TRBJ2-2|.
TGTGCCAGCAGCTTCGCACTAGCCGGAACCGGGGAGCTGTTTTTT
CASSFALAGTGELFF
>.|TRBV19|TRBJ1-2|TRBD1
TGTGCCAGTAGTACGGGACAGGGGAACTATGGCTACACCTTC
CASSTGQGNYGYTF